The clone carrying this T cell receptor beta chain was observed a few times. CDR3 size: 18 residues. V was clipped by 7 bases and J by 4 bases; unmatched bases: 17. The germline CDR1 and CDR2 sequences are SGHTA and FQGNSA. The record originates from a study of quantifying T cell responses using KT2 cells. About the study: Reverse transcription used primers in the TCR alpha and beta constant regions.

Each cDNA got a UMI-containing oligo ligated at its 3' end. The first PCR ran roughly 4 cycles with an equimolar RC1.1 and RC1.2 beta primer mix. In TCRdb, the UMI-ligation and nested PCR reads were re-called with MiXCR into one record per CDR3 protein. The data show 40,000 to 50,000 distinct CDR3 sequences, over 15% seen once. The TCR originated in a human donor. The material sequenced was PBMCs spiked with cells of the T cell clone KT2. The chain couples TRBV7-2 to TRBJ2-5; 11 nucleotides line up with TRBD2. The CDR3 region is CASIPSRLAGGGVETQYF. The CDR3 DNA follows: TGTGCCAGCATCCCGTCTCGCCTAGCGGGAGGCGGGGTAGAGACCCAGTACTTC.